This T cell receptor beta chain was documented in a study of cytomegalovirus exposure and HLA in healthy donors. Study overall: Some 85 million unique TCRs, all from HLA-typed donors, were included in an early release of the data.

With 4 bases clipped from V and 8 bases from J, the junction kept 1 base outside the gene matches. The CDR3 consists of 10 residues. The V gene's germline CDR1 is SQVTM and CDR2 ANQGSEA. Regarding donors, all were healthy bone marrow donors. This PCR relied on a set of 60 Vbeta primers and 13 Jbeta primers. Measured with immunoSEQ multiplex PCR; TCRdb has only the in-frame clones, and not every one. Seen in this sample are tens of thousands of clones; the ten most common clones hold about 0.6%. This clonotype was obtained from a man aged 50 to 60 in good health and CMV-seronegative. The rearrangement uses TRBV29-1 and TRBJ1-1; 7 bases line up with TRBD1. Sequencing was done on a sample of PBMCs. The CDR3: CSVAGGEAFF. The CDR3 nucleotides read TGCAGCGTTGCAGGGGGAGAAGCTTTCTTT.